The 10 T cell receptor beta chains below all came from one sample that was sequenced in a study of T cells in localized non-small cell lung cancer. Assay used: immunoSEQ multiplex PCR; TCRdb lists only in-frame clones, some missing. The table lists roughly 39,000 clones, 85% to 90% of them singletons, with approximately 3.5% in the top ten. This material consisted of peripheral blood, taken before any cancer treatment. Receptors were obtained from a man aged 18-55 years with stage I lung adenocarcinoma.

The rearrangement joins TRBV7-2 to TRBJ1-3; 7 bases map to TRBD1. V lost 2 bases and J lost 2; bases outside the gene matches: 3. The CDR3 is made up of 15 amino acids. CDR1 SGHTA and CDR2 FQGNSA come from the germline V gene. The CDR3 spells CASSLPTGTGNTIYF. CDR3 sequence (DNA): TGTGCCAGCAGCTTACCGACAGGGACTGGAAACACCATATATTTT.

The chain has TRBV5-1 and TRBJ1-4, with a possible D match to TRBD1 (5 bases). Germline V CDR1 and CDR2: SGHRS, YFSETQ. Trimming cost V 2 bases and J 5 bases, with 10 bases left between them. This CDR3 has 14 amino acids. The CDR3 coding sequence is TGCGCCAGCAGCTTTGGGGGGTCGAATGAAAAACTGTTTTTT. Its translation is CASSFGGSNEKLFF.

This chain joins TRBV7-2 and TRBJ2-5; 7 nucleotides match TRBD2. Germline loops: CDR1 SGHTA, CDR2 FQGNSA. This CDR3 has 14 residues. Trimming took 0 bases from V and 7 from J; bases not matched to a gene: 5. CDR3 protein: CASSLAGSGGTQYF. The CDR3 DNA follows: TGTGCCAGCAGCTTAGCGGGGTCGGGGGGGACCCAGTACTTC.

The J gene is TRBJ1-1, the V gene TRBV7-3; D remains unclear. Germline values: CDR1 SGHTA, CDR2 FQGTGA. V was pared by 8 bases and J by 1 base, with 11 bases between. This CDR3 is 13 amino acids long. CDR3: CASSPGGNTEAFF. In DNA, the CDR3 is TGTGCCAGCTCCCCCGGAGGGAACACTGAAGCTTTCTTT.

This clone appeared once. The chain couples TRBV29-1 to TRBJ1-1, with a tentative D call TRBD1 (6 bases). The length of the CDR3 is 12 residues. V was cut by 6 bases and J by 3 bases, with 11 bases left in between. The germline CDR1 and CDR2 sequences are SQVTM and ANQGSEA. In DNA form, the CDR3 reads TGCAGCGTAAAGGACAGCCACACTGAAGCTTTCTTT. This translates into CSVKDSHTEAFF. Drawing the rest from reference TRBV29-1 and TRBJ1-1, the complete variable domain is SAVISQKPSRDICQRGTSLTIQCQVDSQVTMMFWYRQQPGQSLTLIATANQGSEATYESGFVIDKFPISRPNLTFSTLTVSNMSPEDSSIYLCSVKDSHTEAFFGQGTRLTVV.

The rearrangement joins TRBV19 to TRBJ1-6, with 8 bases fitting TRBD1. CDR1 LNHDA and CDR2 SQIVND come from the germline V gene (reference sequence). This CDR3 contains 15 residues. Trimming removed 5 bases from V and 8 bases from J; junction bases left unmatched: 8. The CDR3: CASSSWTGRDSPLHF. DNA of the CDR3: TGTGCCAGTAGTTCCTGGACAGGGCGGGATTCACCCCTCCACTTT.

CDR3 protein: CASSQGLGTASGELFF. CDR3 sequence (DNA): TGTGCCAGCAGCCAAGGTCTTGGGACAGCGTCCGGGGAGCTGTTTTTT. The V gene is TRBV4-2, the J gene TRBJ2-2; 7 bases agree with TRBD1. V was clipped by 1 base and J by 6 bases; unmatched bases: 8. The length of the CDR3 is 16 residues. Per germline, CDR1 LGHNA and CDR2 YNFKEQ.

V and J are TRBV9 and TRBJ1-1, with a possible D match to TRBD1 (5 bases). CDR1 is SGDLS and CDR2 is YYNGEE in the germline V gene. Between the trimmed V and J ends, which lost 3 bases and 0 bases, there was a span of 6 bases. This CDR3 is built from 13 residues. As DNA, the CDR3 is TGTGCCAGCAGCGCACAGGTGAACACTGAAGCTTTCTTT. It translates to CASSAQVNTEAFF.

The CDR3 here is CASSSGAQTREQFF. CDR3 nucleotides: TGTGCCAGTAGTTCCGGGGCCCAGACTAGGGAGCAGTTCTTC. This chain joins TRBV19 and TRBJ2-1, with D possibly TRBD2 on 6 matching bases. The CDR3 is 14 amino acids. V gave up 5 bases and J gave up 10 bases, with 18 bases separating them. Germline CDR1 is LNHDA and CDR2 is SQIVND (reference sequence). The full variable domain, in which reference TRBV19 and TRBJ2-1 provide the parts outside the CDR3, is DGGITQSPKYLFRKEGQNVTLSCEQNLNHDAMYWYRQDPGQGLRLIYYSQIVNDFQKGDIAEGYSVSREKKESFPLTVTSAQKNPTAFYLCASSSGAQTREQFFGPGTRLTVL.

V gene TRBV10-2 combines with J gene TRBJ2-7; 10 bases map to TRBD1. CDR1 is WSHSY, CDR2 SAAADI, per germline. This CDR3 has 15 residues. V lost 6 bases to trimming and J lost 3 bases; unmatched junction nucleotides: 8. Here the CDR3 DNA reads TGCGCCAGCAGGAGCCGGGACAGGGGTTACTACGAGCAGTACTTC. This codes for CASRSRDRGYYEQYF.